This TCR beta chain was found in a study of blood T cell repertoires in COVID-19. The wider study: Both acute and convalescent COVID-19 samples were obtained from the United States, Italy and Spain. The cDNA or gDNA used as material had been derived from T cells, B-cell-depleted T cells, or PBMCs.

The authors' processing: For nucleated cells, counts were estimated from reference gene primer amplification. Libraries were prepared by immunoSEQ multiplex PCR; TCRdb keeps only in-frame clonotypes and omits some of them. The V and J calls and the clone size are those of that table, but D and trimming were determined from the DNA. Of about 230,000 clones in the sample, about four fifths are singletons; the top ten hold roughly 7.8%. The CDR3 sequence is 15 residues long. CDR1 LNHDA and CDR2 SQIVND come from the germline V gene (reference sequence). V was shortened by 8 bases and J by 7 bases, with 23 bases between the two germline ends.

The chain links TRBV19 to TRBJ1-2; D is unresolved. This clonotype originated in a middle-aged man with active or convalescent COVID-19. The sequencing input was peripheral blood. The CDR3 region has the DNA TGTGCCAGTGGGCTGTTAATCGAAAACGATTCTGGCTACACCTTC. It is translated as CASGLLIENDSGYTF. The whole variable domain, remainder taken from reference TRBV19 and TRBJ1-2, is DGGITQSPKYLFRKEGQNVTLSCEQNLNHDAMYWYRQDPGQGLRLIYYSQIVNDFQKGDIAEGYSVSREKKESFPLTVTSAQKNPTAFYLCASGLLIENDSGYTFGSGTRLTVV.